Listed here is a single TCR beta chain. The source of the sample is a study of OX40 agonist ivuxolimab in advanced cancers. Looked up from germline, CDR1 is SGHVS and CDR2 is FNYEAQ. V lost 4 bases to trimming and J lost 6 bases; unmatched junction nucleotides: 4. The CDR3 spans 13 residues. Profiling relied on immunoSEQ multiplex PCR, and the TCRdb table lists in-frame clones only, not all of them. The sample records about 100,000 clones, around 89% being singletons. This chain joins TRBV7-6 and TRBJ2-7; 9 bases are a match to TRBD1. The sequenced sample was CD4+ or CD8+ T cells sorted from blood, obtained in a trial of the OX40 agonist ivuxolimab. The sequence was collected from an adult with an advanced solid tumor such as melanoma, head and neck, liver or kidney cancer. CDR3: CASSSGTGTEQYF. As DNA, the CDR3 is TGTGCCAGCAGCTCCGGGACAGGGACCGAGCAGTACTTC.